A selection of T cell receptor beta chains follows, all from one sample in a study of early T cells in non-severe SARS-CoV-2 infection. TCRdb re-analysed the 5' RACE reads in MiXCR, keeping a single row per CDR3 protein. Found here are 55,000 to 65,000 distinct CDR3 sequences, less than 14% of them singletons; the top ten hold 1.5% to 2%. Material: whole blood. These receptors all stem from an adult who was a healthcare worker with PCR-confirmed SARS-CoV-2 infection or an uninfected control (not recorded which). Each CDR3 is given with its conserved first and last residue. Each record gives: clone size, D gene, V gene, J gene, CDR3 DNA, CDR3 protein. D genes are given only for firm matches. Clone size is not always given. Where it is, it says once, few, many or a class for expanded clones.

NA	NA	TRBV5-4	TRBJ2-7	TGTGCCAGCAGCTCGGGCTCGGAGCAGTACTTC	CASSSGSEQYF
few	NA	TRBV7-2	TRBJ2-3	TGTGCCAGCAGCTTTTCGGGGTCCTCGGCAGATACGCAGTATTTT	CASSFSGSSADTQYF
NA	TRBD2	TRBV7-2	TRBJ2-7	TGTGCCAGCAGCGGAGGGAGGGGAAGGGCTTCCTCCTACGAGCAGTACTTC	CASSGGRGRASSYEQYF
many	NA	TRBV2	TRBJ2-3	TGTGCCAGCAGTGAAAGTACTAGCCGCCGCACAGATACGCAGTATTTT	CASSESTSRRTDTQYF
NA	NA	TRBV7-9	TRBJ2-2	TGTGCCAGCAGCCCGGCTAGGCCGACGAACACCGGGGAGCTGTTTTTT	CASSPARPTNTGELFF
many	NA	TRBV9	TRBJ1-1	TGTGCCAGCAGCGCATCGGGGAGGGGTCGGAACACTGAAGCTTTCTTT	CASSASGRGRNTEAFF
many	TRBD1	TRBV30	TRBJ2-2	TGTGCCTGGAGCGATACAGGGGCCGGGGAGCTGTTTTTT	CAWSDTGAGELFF
few	NA	TRBV29-1	TRBJ1-2	TGCAGCGTCCTGAAGGACTATGGCTACACCTTC	CSVLKDYGYTF
many	NA	TRBV11-2	TRBJ2-2	TGTGCCAGCAGCGGACGCATACGGAACACCGGGGAGCTGTTTTTT	CASSGRIRNTGELFF
many	TRBD2	TRBV12-3/TRBV12-4	TRBJ2-7	TGTGCCAGCAGCTTTCTAGCGGGGGGGGACGAGCAGTACTTC	CASSFLAGGDEQYF
many	NA	TRBV6-4	TRBJ2-3	TGTGCCAGCTCGCCGCTAGCTGGCACAGATACGCAGTATTTT	CASSPLAGTDTQYF
many	NA	TRBV5-1	TRBJ2-1	TGCGCCAGCAGCTTGGTACTCCCGGGACTGGAAAGGCCCCATGAGCAGTTCTTC	CASSLVLPGLERPHEQFF
many	NA	TRBV11-2	TRBJ1-6	TGTGCCAGCAGCTTAGGTGACAGACCGGAATCACCCCTCCACTTT	CASSLGDRPESPLHF
few	NA	TRBV12-3/TRBV12-4	TRBJ2-5	TGTGCCAGCAGCCTGACAGGACAAGGGCCCCAGTACTTC	CASSLTGQGPQYF